The rows below give T cell receptor beta chains drawn from one sample of a study of T cells in Graves' hyperthyroidism and ophthalmopathy. Using its own MiXCR run on the multiplex PCR reads, TCRdb lists one record per CDR3 protein. The table lists 300,000 to 400,000 distinct CDR3 sequences, around 20% of them singletons, with around 50% in the top ten. What was sequenced was blood. Every receptor here comes from a woman between 45 and 65 years old with Graves' hyperthyroidism. Both conserved end residues are part of each CDR3. A D gene is named only where the DNA matches it firmly. Clone size is not always given. Where it is, it says once, few, many or a class for expanded clones.

D	V	size	J	DNA	CDR3
.	TRBV7-9	many	TRBJ1-4	TGTGCCAGCAAGCGAGTCGCGGAGGAAAAACTGTTTTTT	CASKRVAEEKLFF
.	TRBV28	many	TRBJ1-2	TGTGCCAGCAGTACCCCGGGGGGCCATGGCTACACCTTC	CASSTPGGHGYTF
.	TRBV5-1	many	TRBJ2-3	TGCGCCAGCAGCTTGGGTGGGAGTATCGATACGCAGTATTTT	CASSLGGSIDTQYF
TRBD1	TRBV19	many	TRBJ2-7	TGTGCCAGTAGCCGTGGACAGGTGGGCTACGAGCAGTACTTC	CASSRGQVGYEQYF
TRBD1	TRBV7-9	.	TRBJ1-1	TGTGCCAGCAGCTACGACAGGGGGCGATGGAAGAACACTGAAGCTTTCTTT	CASSYDRGRWKNTEAFF
TRBD2	TRBV28	.	TRBJ2-3	TGTGCCAGCAGTTTATGGGGCGGGAGGGCCTCAGATACGCAGTATTTT	CASSLWGGRASDTQYF
TRBD1	TRBV5-1	many	TRBJ1-1	TGCGCCAGCAGCCCATCCGGGACAGGGGGAGGGAACACTGAAGCTTTCTTT	CASSPSGTGGGNTEAFF
.	TRBV29-1	many	TRBJ2-7	TGCAGCGTTGAATCGGGACCGTACTCCTACGAGCAGTACTTC	CSVESGPYSYEQYF
.	TRBV10-1	few	TRBJ2-1	TGCGCCAGCGCCCCGCGGACATCCTACAATGAGCAGTTCTTC	CASAPRTSYNEQFF
.	TRBV9	few	TRBJ2-6	TGTGCCAGCAGCTTTGAAGAGGGGTCCTCTGGGGCCAACGTCCTGACTTTC	CASSFEEGSSGANVLTF
TRBD2	TRBV4-1	many	TRBJ2-7	TGCGCCAGCAGCCTAGACCCTAGCGGGAGCTCCTACGAGCAGTACTTC	CASSLDPSGSSYEQYF
.	TRBV28	many	TRBJ2-2	TGTGCCAGCAGTTACAGGGTGGCCGGGGAGCTGTTTTTT	CASSYRVAGELFF
.	TRBV30	.	TRBJ1-1	TGTGCCTGGAGAGGAGGGGTGAACACTGAAGCTTTCTTT	CAWRGGVNTEAFF
.	TRBV2	many	TRBJ2-1	TGTGCCAGCAGTTATGGAGGGGTCGAGCAGTTCTTC	CASSYGGVEQFF
TRBD2	TRBV29-1	few	TRBJ2-1	TGCAGCGTGATCCTAGCGGGGTTGAGGAATGAGCAGTTCTTC	CSVILAGLRNEQFF
.	TRBV15	.	TRBJ1-3	TGTGCCACCAGCAGAGATTTCGCAACGGGAAACACCATATATTTT	CATSRDFATGNTIYF
TRBD1	TRBV11-2	many	TRBJ2-7	TGTGCCAGCAGCCTAGAGGGACAGGGGGCCTACGAGCAGTACTTC	CASSLEGQGAYEQYF
.	TRBV7-3	many	TRBJ2-3	TGTGCCAGCAGCTTAGGGTTGCGCGTCGAAGATACGCAGTATTTT	CASSLGLRVEDTQYF
.	TRBV5-1	.	TRBJ2-5	TGCGCCAGCAGCATGGAGCCTCCTTTCGTAGAGACCCAGTACTTC	CASSMEPPFVETQYF
TRBD1	TRBV2	many	TRBJ2-7	TGTGCCAGCAGTGAAAAGGGGACAGGGGGCTACGAGCAGTACTTC	CASSEKGTGGYEQYF
.	TRBV7-7	.	TRBJ2-2	TGTGCTAGCAGCTTGGGGGCCGGCCCCGGGGAGCTGTTTTTT	CASSLGAGPGELFF
TRBD2	TRBV5-4	.	TRBJ2-1	TGTGCCAGCAGCTCGGGACTAGCGGGTTGGGACAATGAGCAGTTCTTC	CASSSGLAGWDNEQFF
TRBD1	TRBV10-3	.	TRBJ2-4	TGTGCCATCAGTGAAAACAGGGGGACCAAAAACATTCAGTACTTC	CAISENRGTKNIQYF
TRBD1	TRBV20-1	many	TRBJ2-2	TGCAGTGCTGCCCAGGGGGCTGGCGGGGAGCTGTTTTTT	CSAAQGAGGELFF
TRBD1	TRBV11-2	few	TRBJ2-5	TGTGCCAGCAGCCGACAGGGTTCTCCTGGGGAGACCCAGTACTTC	CASSRQGSPGETQYF
TRBD2	TRBV4-1	many	TRBJ2-7	TGCGCCAGCAGTCCTAGCGGGAGTATGAAAGAGCAGTACTTC	CASSPSGSMKEQYF
.	TRBV7-9	many	TRBJ2-4	TGTGCCAGCGGTCGGGAGACCAAAAACATTCAGTACTTC	CASGRETKNIQYF
.	TRBV7-2	many	TRBJ2-3	TGTGCCAGCAGCTTAGGGGTTGGGGGGGGGGCTTCTGGAGATACGCAGTATTTT	CASSLGVGGGASGDTQYF
TRBD2	TRBV2	many	TRBJ2-2	TGTGCCAGCAGCCTCATAGCGGGGGTTAACACCGGGGAGCTGTTTTTT	CASSLIAGVNTGELFF
.	TRBV15	.	TRBJ2-3	TGTGCCACCAGCAGGGACCCCGGGGCAGATACGCAGTATTTT	CATSRDPGADTQYF
.	TRBV3-1	.	TRBJ2-7	TGTGCCAGCAGCCACGGCGCGAGCTCCTACGAGCAGTACTTC	CASSHGASSYEQYF
.	TRBV4-1	.	TRBJ2-6	TGCGCCAGCAGCCAGGCCTGGGCCAACGTCCTGACTTTC	CASSQAWANVLTF
.	TRBV5-1	few	TRBJ1-4	TGCGCCAGCAGCTTGTATGGGAGTCAGGGTAATGAAAAACTGTTTTTT	CASSLYGSQGNEKLFF
.	TRBV20-1	many	TRBJ1-2	TGCAGTGCTAGAGGTTCCGGGCATGGCTACACCTTC	CSARGSGHGYTF
.	TRBV18	many	TRBJ2-6	TGTGCCAGCTCACTCCAGGGCGGTGGTGGGGCCAACGTCCTGACTTTC	CASSLQGGGGANVLTF
.	TRBV6-1	.	TRBJ2-2	TGTGCCAGCAGTCCGACAGGCACTACCGCGAACACCGGGGAGCTGTTTTTT	CASSPTGTTANTGELFF
TRBD2	TRBV6-2/TRBV6-3	many	TRBJ2-1	TGTGCCAGCAGTTACACCAAACCAGGACTAGCGGGGGACAATGAGCAGTTCTTC	CASSYTKPGLAGDNEQFF
.	TRBV28	many	TRBJ1-2	TGTGCCAGCAGGACACCCGTGGGCCCAGGAAATGGCTACACCTTC	CASRTPVGPGNGYTF
TRBD2	TRBV20-1	few	TRBJ2-7	TGCAGTGCTAGTTCCGGCCTAGCGGGGGGGACCTACGAGCAGTACTTC	CSASSGLAGGTYEQYF
.	TRBV19	.	TRBJ1-1	TGTGCCAGTAGTCCACGGCGGGGGGGAAGGACTGAAGCTTTCTTT	CASSPRRGGRTEAFF
TRBD1	TRBV19	few	TRBJ2-1	TGTGCCAGTAGTATAGACATGACAGGGTCCCTCGGTGAGCAGTTCTTC	CASSIDMTGSLGEQFF
TRBD2	TRBV7-2	.	TRBJ2-7	TGTGCCAGCAGCCCCCGGACTAGCTTTTTCTACGAGCAGTACTTC	CASSPRTSFFYEQYF
.	TRBV12-5	.	TRBJ2-1	.	CASGLERDRHNEQFF
.	TRBV5-5	many	TRBJ2-5	TGTGCCAGCAGCTTGGAGGGGGGGCCCCAAGAGACCCAGTACTTC	CASSLEGGPQETQYF
TRBD2	TRBV5-4	many	TRBJ2-3	TGTGCCAGCAGCTTGGGGCCTAGCGGGAGGAAGAGCACAGATACGCAGTATTTT	CASSLGPSGRKSTDTQYF
.	TRBV3-1	.	TRBJ2-3	TGTGCCAGCAGCCAAGATTCTCGACGGGAGAGGGCAGATACGCAGTATTTT	CASSQDSRRERADTQYF
TRBD2	TRBV6-9	.	TRBJ2-7	TGTGCCAGCAGTTACGGGCTAGCGGGAGTCTCCGAGCAGTACTTC	CASSYGLAGVSEQYF
.	TRBV6-1	many	TRBJ2-7	TGTGCCACCTCGACTAACTCCTACGAGCAGTACTTC	CATSTNSYEQYF
TRBD2	TRBV11-3	.	TRBJ2-2	TGTGCCAGCAGATTCAATAGCGGGAGTAAGGACACCGGGGAGCTGTTTTTT	CASRFNSGSKDTGELFF
TRBD2	TRBV3-1	few	TRBJ2-3	TGTGCCAGCAGGAGACGGGAGGGTGCAGATACGCAGTATTTT	CASRRREGADTQYF
.	TRBV7-6	.	TRBJ2-7	TGTGCCAGCAGCTTAAACGACGGCGACGAGCAGTACTTC	CASSLNDGDEQYF
.	TRBV29-1	many	TRBJ2-4	TGCAGTCATATCACGACCCTAAACATTCAGTACTTC	CSHITTLNIQYF
TRBD1	TRBV6-1	many	TRBJ2-7	TGTGCCAGCAGCCCCACACAGCAGGGGGCCGAGCAGTACTTC	CASSPTQQGAEQYF
.	TRBV11-1	.	TRBJ1-1	TGTGCCAGCAGCCGGGGAGACATGAACACTGAAGCTTTCTTT	CASSRGDMNTEAFF
.	TRBV12-3/TRBV12-4	many	TRBJ2-2	TGTGCCAGCAGTTTTCTCGGGGAGCTGTTTTTT	CASSFLGELFF
TRBD2	TRBV5-4	.	TRBJ2-3	TGTGCCAGCAGCCCCCGGGAGGGGAGCACAGATACGCAGTATTTT	CASSPREGSTDTQYF
.	TRBV6-5	few	TRBJ1-1	TGTGCCAGCAGTTACTCTGGGGAGGGCACTGAAGCTTTCTTT	CASSYSGEGTEAFF